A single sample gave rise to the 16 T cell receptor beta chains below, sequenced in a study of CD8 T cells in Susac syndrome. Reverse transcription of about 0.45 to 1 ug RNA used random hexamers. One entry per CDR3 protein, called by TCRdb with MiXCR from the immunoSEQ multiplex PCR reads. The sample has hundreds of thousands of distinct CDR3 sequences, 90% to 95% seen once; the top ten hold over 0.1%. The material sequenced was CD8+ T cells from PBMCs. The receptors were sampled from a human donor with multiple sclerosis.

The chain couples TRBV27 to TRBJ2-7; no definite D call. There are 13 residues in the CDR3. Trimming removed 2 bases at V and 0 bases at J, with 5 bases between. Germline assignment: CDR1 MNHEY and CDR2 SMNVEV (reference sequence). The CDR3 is CASSLQVSYEQYF. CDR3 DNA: TGTGCCAGCAGTTTACAGGTCTCCTACGAGCAGTACTTC.

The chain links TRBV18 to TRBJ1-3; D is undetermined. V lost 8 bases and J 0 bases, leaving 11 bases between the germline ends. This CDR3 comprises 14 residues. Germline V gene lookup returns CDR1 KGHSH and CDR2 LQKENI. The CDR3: CASPDVSSGNTIYF. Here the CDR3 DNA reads TGTGCCAGCCCGGACGTGAGCTCTGGAAACACCATATATTTT.

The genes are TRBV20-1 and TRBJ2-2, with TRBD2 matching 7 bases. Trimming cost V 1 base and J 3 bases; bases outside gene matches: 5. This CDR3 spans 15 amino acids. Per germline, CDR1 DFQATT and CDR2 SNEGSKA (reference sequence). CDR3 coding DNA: TGCAGTGCTAGAGTGGGGAGGGCCGACACCGGGGAGCTGTTTTTT. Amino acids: CSARVGRADTGELFF.

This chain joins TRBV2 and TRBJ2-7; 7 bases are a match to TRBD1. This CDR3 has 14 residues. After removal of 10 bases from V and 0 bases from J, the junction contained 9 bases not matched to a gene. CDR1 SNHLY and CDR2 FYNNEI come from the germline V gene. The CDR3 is CAIQGFDSSYEQYF. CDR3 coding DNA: TGTGCCATACAGGGGTTCGATAGCTCCTACGAGCAGTACTTC.

Here the CDR3 reads CASSLDRALCTF. Here the CDR3 DNA reads TGTGCCAGCAGCTTAGACAGAGCCCTCTGCACCTTC. V usage is TRBV7-8 and J usage is TRBJ1-2, with D hard to call. This CDR3 has 12 amino acids. Trimming removed 1 base at V and 13 bases at J, with 13 bases between. The germline CDR1 and CDR2 sequences are SGHVS and FQNEAQ.

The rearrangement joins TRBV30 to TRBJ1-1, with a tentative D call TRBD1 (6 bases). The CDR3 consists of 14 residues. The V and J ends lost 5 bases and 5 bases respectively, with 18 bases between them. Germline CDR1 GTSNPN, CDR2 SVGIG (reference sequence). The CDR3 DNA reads TGTGCCTGGCAGAAGGACAGTTGGTCGACTGAAGCTTTCTTT. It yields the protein CAWQKDSWSTEAFF.

CDR3 coding DNA: TGTGCCAGCAGCTTACTAGCGGGAGGGCTCGTGGAAGATACGCAGTATTTT. Translating it yields CASSLLAGGLVEDTQYF. The chain employs TRBV7-2 and TRBJ2-3, with TRBD2 matching 12 bases. Trimming at V came to 2 bases and at J to 5 bases, leaving 8 bases not matched to a gene. From germline, CDR1 is SGHTA and CDR2 FQGNSA. The CDR3 extends over 17 amino acids.

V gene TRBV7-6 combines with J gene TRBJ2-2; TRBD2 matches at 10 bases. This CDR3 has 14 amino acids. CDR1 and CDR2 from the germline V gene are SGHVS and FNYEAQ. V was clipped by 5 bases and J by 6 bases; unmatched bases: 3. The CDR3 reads CASSPGTSAGELFF. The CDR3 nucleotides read TGTGCCAGCAGCCCAGGGACTAGCGCCGGGGAGCTGTTTTTT.

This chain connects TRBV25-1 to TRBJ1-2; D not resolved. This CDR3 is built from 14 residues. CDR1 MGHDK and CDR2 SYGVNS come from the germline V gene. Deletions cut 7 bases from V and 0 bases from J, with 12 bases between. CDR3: CASIPADANYGYTF. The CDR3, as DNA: TGTGCCAGCATCCCCGCGGACGCTAACTATGGCTACACCTTC.

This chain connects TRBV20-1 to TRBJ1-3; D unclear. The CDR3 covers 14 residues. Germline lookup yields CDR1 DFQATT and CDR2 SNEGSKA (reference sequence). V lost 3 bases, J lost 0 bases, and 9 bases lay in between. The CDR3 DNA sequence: TGCAGTGCTAGCCGGACGGCCTCTGGAAACACCATATATTTT. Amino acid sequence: CSASRTASGNTIYF.

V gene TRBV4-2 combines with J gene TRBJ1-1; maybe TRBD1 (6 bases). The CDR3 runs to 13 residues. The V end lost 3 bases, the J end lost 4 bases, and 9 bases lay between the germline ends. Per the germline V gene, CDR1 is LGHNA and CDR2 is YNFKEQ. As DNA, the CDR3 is TGTGCCAGCAGCCAGGGGACACCCACTGAAGCTTTCTTT. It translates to CASSQGTPTEAFF.

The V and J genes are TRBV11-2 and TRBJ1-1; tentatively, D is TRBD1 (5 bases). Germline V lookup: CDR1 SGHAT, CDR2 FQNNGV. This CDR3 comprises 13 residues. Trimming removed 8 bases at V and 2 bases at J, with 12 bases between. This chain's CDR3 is CASGRGFNTEAFF. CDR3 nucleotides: TGTGCCAGCGGAAGGGGCTTTAACACTGAAGCTTTCTTT.

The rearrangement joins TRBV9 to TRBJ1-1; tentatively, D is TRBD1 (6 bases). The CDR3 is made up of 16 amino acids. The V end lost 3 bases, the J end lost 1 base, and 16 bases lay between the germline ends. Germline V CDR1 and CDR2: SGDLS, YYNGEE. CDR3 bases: TGTGCCAGCAGCGGAAATATGGGACATCCGAACACTGAAGCTTTCTTT. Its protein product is CASSGNMGHPNTEAFF.

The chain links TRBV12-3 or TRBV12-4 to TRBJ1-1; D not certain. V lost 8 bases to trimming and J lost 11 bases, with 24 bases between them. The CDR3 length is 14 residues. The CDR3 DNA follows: TGTGCCAGCTCAAGGCCGCGTAAAGCTGTAGAGGCTTTCTTT. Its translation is CASSRPRKAVEAFF.

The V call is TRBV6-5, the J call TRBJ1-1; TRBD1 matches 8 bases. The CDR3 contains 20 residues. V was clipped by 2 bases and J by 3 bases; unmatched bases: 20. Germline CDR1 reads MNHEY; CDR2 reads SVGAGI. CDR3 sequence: CASSYVLAGGASNADTEAFF. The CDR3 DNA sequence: TGTGCCAGCAGTTACGTGCTGGCAGGGGGCGCGTCTAATGCGGACACTGAAGCTTTCTTT.

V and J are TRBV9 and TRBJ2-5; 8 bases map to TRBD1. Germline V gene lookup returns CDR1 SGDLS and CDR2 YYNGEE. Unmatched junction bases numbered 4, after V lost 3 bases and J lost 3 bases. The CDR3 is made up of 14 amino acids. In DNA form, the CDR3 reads TGTGCCAGCAGCGGCAGACAGGGGAAAGAGACCCAGTACTTC. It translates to CASSGRQGKETQYF.